The clone carrying this TCR beta chain was found once. V lost 1 base, J lost 1 base, and 5 bases lay in between. CDR1 and CDR2 from the germline V gene are SGHKS and YYEKEE (reference sequence). The CDR3 totals 13 residues. These data belong to a study of blood T cell repertoires in COVID-19. Study-wide context: The United States, Italy and Spain were the sources of the acute and convalescent COVID-19 samples. PBMCs, B-cell-depleted T cells, or T cells provided the cDNA or gDNA that made up the material.

In the study's own analysis: Reference gene primer amplification in the assay estimated nucleated cell counts. The protocol was immunoSEQ multiplex PCR, while the TCRdb copy is restricted to in-frame clones and leaves out a portion. That table is the source of V, J and clone size, and D and trimming were worked out from the DNA. Among fewer than 200,000 clones, roughly 80% were seen once, and the ten largest hold 12%. In Seattle, patients joined the study during active infection and were tracked longitudinally. This TCR came from a woman older than 75 with COVID-19, enrolled during active disease. This chain joins TRBV5-5 and TRBJ2-5, with D uncertain. The sequenced sample was peripheral blood. The CDR3 region has the DNA TGTGCCAGCAGCTTGTTTAGCCAAGAGACCCAGTACTTC. It encodes CASSLFSQETQYF.